This T cell receptor beta chain was recovered during a study of T cell changes during pregnancy in multiple sclerosis. Data came from immunoSEQ multiplex PCR; TCRdb stores just in-frame clones and leaves some out. Counted here are 68,000 or so clones, 92% occurring once; the ten biggest clones make up approximately 1.4%. CDR3 length: 14 residues. Germline V gives CDR1 MNHEY, CDR2 SMNVEV (reference sequence). V lost 2 bases, J lost 4 bases, and 8 bases lay in between. Material: peripheral blood, obtained in the second trimester of pregnancy. The chain is built from TRBV27 and TRBJ2-2; D call uncertain. This clonotype originated in a female donor in good health, enrolled as a control in a pregnancy study. The CDR3 DNA is TGTGCCAGCAGTTTACTGCCGAGCACCGGGGAGCTGTTTTTT. Protein product: CASSLLPSTGELFF.